This TCR beta chain was documented in a study of T cell changes during pregnancy in multiple sclerosis. Trimming at V came to 0 bases and at J to 5 bases, leaving 5 bases not matched to a gene. Germline-derived CDR1 and CDR2 are SGHRS and YFSETQ. The CDR3 loop spans 15 amino acids. Assay: immunoSEQ multiplex PCR; the TCRdb copy retains only in-frame clones and omits some. The sample consists of fewer than 75,000 clones, about 91% of them appearing once. Sequencing was performed on peripheral blood, taken in the first trimester of pregnancy. This chain joins TRBV5-1 and TRBJ1-5; 7 nucleotides match TRBD1. The clonotype comes from a female donor with multiple sclerosis, enrolled in a pregnancy study. The CDR3 here is CASSLVGGRDQPQHF. The CDR3 DNA follows: TGCGCCAGCAGCTTGGTAGGGGGCAGGGATCAGCCCCAGCATTTT. The full variable domain, in which reference TRBV5-1 and TRBJ1-5 provide the parts outside the CDR3, is KAGVTQTPRYLIKTRGQQVTLSCSPISGHRSVSWYQQTPGQGLQFLFEYFSETQRNKGNFPGRFSGRQFSNSRSEMNVSTLELGDSALYLCASSLVGGRDQPQHFGDGTRLSIL.